The 14 T cell receptor beta chains below come from one sample, sequenced in a study of shared clonotypes between healthy human individuals. Some clones are missing from TCRdb's copy, which holds only in-frame ones; the method was immunoSEQ multiplex PCR. The sample yields more than 2,000,000 clones, more than 80% seen once. Sequenced material: naive CD4+ T cells sorted from blood. Subset defined: CD45RA+ positively selected. The receptors derive from a man between 18 and 35 years old in good health.

The chain recombines TRBV5-1 with TRBJ1-2, with D possibly TRBD1 on 6 matching bases. In germline, CDR1 is SGHRS, CDR2 YFSETQ. This CDR3 is 16 amino acids long. V lost 0 bases and J lost 1, with 13 bases in between. The CDR3 sequence: CASSLEPGAFNYGYTF. The CDR3 DNA sequence: TGCGCCAGCAGCTTGGAGCCGGGGGCGTTTAACTATGGCTACACCTTC.

V is TRBV19 and J is TRBJ1-5, with D perhaps matching TRBD1 (6 bases). The CDR3 length is 15 residues. Trimming took off 4 bases at V and 3 bases at J, with 13 bases between the two ends. CDR1 and CDR2 (germline): LNHDA, SQIVND (reference sequence). The CDR3 nucleotides read TGTGCCAGTAGTAGCCCAGGGGAATTCAATCAGCCCCAGCATTTT. Amino acid sequence: CASSSPGEFNQPQHF.

V gene TRBV30 combines with J gene TRBJ2-7, with TRBD1 identical over 7 bases. CDR3 length: 14 residues. The V and J ends lost 2 bases and 3 bases, in that order; junction bases with no gene match: 7. Germline CDR1 GTSNPN, CDR2 SVGIG (reference sequence). DNA of the CDR3: TGTGCCTGGAGTCCAGGGGGTTTTAGCTACGAGCAGTACTTC. Translation: CAWSPGGFSYEQYF.

This rearrangement joins TRBV11-2 to TRBJ2-2; the D gene is possibly TRBD1 (5 bases). Germline lookup yields CDR1 SGHAT and CDR2 FQNNGV. Trimming cost V 4 bases and J 0 bases, with 12 bases left between them. The CDR3 spans 16 residues. Here the CDR3 reads CASSSPWTPNTGELFF. DNA of the CDR3: TGTGCCAGCAGCTCCCCCTGGACACCGAACACCGGGGAGCTGTTTTTT.

The genes are TRBV27 and TRBJ1-2; tentative D call: TRBD1 (6 bases). Trimming stripped 2 bases from V and 8 bases from J, with 15 bases between. Looked up from germline, CDR1 is MNHEY and CDR2 is SMNVEV (reference sequence). This CDR3 has 14 residues. CDR3 loop: CASSLGGGRVGYTF. The DNA of the CDR3 is TGTGCCAGCAGTTTAGGGGGGGGGCGCGTCGGCTACACCTTC.

The rearrangement joins TRBV11-2 to TRBJ1-2; D is unresolved. V was shortened by 1 base and J by 5 bases, with 14 bases between the two germline ends. The CDR3 totals 15 residues. Germline lookup yields CDR1 SGHAT and CDR2 FQNNGV. In DNA form, the CDR3 reads TGTGCCAGCAGCTTAGCGGTGCGGCTAGGTTATGGCTACACCTTC. Translating gives CASSLAVRLGYGYTF.

This chain joins TRBV19 and TRBJ1-5; D unclear. V was pared by 5 bases and J by 4 bases, with 12 bases between. Germline values: CDR1 LNHDA, CDR2 SQIVND (reference sequence). The CDR3 totals 14 residues. CDR3 DNA sequence: TGTGCCAGTAGTTATTGGAGCCATAATCAGCCCCAGCATTTT. Protein: CASSYWSHNQPQHF.

The chain has TRBV30 and TRBJ2-3, with 10 nucleotides matching TRBD1. This CDR3 is built from 14 residues. The ends lost 2 bases at V and 4 bases at J; junction bases unmatched: 3. Germline CDR1 and CDR2: GTSNPN and SVGIG (reference sequence). CDR3 amino acids: CAWSRDRGPDTQYF. CDR3 DNA sequence: TGTGCCTGGAGTCGGGACAGGGGCCCAGATACGCAGTATTTT.

A remark on this clone: Other nucleotide sequences in the sample specify the same CDR3. The V call is TRBV5-4, the J call TRBJ2-1; D gene ambiguous. The CDR3 sequence is 12 residues long. Germline V CDR1 and CDR2: SGHNT, YYREEE (reference sequence). Trimming cost V 0 bases and J 7 bases, with 5 bases left between them. The CDR3 here is CASSLGLNEQFF. CDR3 bases: TGTGCCAGCAGCTTGGGGCTTAATGAGCAGTTCTTC.

The rearrangement links TRBV5-1 to TRBJ2-7, with a possible D match to TRBD1 (5 bases). Trimming took off 0 bases at V and 3 bases at J, with 13 bases between the two ends. CDR3 size: 15 residues. Germline lookup yields CDR1 SGHRS and CDR2 YFSETQ. The CDR3 loop reads CASSLVAGYNYEQYF. The CDR3 bases are TGCGCCAGCAGCTTGGTGGCAGGGTATAACTACGAGCAGTACTTC.

CDR3 DNA: TGTGCCAGCCTAGATAACACCGGGGAGCTGTTTTTT. This translates into CASLDNTGELFF. The chain couples TRBV28 to TRBJ2-2; D gene uncertain. CDR1 is MDHEN and CDR2 is SYDVKM in the germline V gene. V was trimmed by 8 bases and J by 2 bases, leaving 6 bases between them. This CDR3 has 12 amino acids.

Of note for this clone: The sample has other DNA sequences that encode this CDR3 too. This chain links TRBV5-1 with TRBJ1-1; 7 positions match TRBD1. In germline, CDR1 is SGHRS, CDR2 YFSETQ. CDR3 length: 15 amino acids. The V gene end was trimmed by 4 bases and the J gene end by 2 bases; junction bases not matched to a gene: 8. In DNA, the CDR3 is TGCGCCAGCAGCACGTGGACAGGACCTAACACTGAAGCTTTCTTT. Amino acids: CASSTWTGPNTEAFF.

The V call is TRBV5-1, the J call TRBJ2-7; a possible D gene is TRBD1 (7 bases). Germline loops: CDR1 SGHRS, CDR2 YFSETQ. V lost 1 base and J 5 bases, leaving 13 bases between the germline ends. The CDR3 is 14 residues long. CDR3 nucleotide sequence: TGCGCCAGCAGCTTGACAGGGGAGGCGCACGAGCAGTACTTC. Its translation is CASSLTGEAHEQYF.

In the case of this clone: Other DNA variants within this sample encode the same CDR3. The chain links TRBV4-1 to TRBJ1-4; D unclear. Germline CDR1 reads MGHRA; CDR2 reads YSYEKL. Trimming pared 3 bases from V and 5 bases from J, leaving 7 bases between. The CDR3 totals 13 residues. The CDR3 reads CASSQVRNEKLFF. In DNA, the CDR3 is TGCGCCAGCAGCCAGGTTAGGAATGAAAAACTGTTTTTT.